The text below deals with one T cell receptor (beta chain). What it binds is unknown. TCRdb keeps only in-frame clones here, not all; method: immunoSEQ multiplex PCR. The table includes roughly 82,000 clones, approximately 88% detected once. These data are taken from a study of OX40 agonist ivuxolimab in advanced cancers. Study information: Ivuxolimab, an agonistic anti-OX40 (CD134) antibody, was given to patients. Aged roughly 23 to 79 with a mean of 60 years, they were less than 90% male. Three dose-escalation patients had partial responses: one with hepatocellular carcinoma and two with cutaneous melanoma.

The CDR3 covers 15 residues. Germline V CDR1 and CDR2: LNHDA, SQIVND (reference sequence). The ends lost 6 bases at V and 0 bases at J; junction bases unmatched: 3. The study, taken as a whole, reports: Relative to CD4+ cells, CD8+ T cells on average had more expanded clones.

The sequence derives from an adult with an advanced solid tumor such as melanoma, head and neck, liver or kidney cancer. This chain joins TRBV19 and TRBJ2-3; 10 nucleotides agree with TRBD2. The source material was CD4+ or CD8+ T cells sorted from blood, sampled in a trial of the OX40 agonist ivuxolimab. The CDR3 loop reads CASSETSGSTDTQYF. The CDR3 DNA is TGTGCCAGTAGCGAGACTAGCGGGAGCACAGATACGCAGTATTTT.